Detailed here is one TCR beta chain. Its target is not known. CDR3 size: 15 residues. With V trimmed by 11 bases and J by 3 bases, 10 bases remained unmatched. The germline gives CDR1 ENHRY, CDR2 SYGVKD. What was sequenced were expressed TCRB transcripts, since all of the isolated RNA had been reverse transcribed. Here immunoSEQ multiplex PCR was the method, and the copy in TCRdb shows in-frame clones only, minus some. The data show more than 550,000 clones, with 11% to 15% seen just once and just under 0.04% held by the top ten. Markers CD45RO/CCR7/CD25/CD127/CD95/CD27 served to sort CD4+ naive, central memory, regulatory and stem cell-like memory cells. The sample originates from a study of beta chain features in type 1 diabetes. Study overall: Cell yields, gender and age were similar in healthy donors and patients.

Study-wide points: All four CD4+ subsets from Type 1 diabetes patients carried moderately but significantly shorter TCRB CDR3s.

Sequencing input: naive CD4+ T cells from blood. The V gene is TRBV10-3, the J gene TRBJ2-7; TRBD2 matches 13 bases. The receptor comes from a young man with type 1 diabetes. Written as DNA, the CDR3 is TGTGCCTCTTCGGGACTAGCGGGGTCCCGCTACGAGCAGTACTTC. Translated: CASSGLAGSRYEQYF.